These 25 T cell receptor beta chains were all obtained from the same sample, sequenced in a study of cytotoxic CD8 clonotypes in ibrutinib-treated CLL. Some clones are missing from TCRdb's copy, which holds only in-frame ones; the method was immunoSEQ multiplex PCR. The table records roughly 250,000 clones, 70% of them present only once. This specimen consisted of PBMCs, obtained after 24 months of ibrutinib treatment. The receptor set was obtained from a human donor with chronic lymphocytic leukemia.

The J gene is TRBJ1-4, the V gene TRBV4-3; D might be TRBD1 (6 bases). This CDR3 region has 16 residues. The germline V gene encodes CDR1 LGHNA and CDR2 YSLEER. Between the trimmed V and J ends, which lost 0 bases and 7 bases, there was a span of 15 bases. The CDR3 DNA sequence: TGCGCCAGCAGCCAAGATAAGGGGGAGATGGTTGAAAAACTGTTTTTT. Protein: CASSQDKGEMVEKLFF.

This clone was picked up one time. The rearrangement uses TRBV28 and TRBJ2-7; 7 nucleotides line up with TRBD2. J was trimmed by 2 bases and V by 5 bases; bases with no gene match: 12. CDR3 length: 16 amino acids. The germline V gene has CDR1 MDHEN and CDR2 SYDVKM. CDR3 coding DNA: TGTGCCAGCAGTGTACGGACTAGTCGGGTTGCCTACGAGCAGTACTTC. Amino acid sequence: CASSVRTSRVAYEQYF. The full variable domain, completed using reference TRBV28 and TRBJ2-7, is DVKVTQSSRYLVKRTGEKVFLECVQDMDHENMFWYRQDPGLGLRLIYFSYDVKMKEKGDIPEGYSVSREKKERFSLILESASTNQTSMYLCASSVRTSRVAYEQYFGPGTRLTVT.

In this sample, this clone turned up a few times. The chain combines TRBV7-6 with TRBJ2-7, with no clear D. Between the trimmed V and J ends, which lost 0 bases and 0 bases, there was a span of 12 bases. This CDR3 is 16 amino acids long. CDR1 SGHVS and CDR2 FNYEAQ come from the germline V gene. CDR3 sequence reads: CASSLAPRVSSYEQYF. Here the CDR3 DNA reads TGTGCCAGCAGCTTAGCGCCCAGAGTTAGCTCCTACGAGCAGTACTTC.

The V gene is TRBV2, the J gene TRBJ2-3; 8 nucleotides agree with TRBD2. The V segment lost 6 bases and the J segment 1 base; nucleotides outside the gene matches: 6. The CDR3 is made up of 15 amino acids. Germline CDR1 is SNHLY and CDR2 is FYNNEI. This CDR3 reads CASRMLTSGTDTQYF. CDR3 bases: TGTGCCAGCAGGATGTTGACTAGCGGCACAGATACGCAGTATTTT.

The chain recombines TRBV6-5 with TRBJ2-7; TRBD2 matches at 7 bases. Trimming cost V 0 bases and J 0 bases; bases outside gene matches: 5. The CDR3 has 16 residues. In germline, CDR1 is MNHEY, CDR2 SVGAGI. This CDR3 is CASSYSMRTSSYEQYF. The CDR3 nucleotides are TGTGCCAGCAGTTACTCGATGCGGACTAGCTCCTACGAGCAGTACTTC.

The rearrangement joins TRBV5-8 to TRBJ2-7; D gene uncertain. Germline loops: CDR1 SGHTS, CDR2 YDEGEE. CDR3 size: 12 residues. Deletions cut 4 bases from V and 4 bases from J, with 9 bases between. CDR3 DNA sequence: TGTGCCAGCAGCGGGGATTCATACGAGCAGTACTTC. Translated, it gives CASSGDSYEQYF.

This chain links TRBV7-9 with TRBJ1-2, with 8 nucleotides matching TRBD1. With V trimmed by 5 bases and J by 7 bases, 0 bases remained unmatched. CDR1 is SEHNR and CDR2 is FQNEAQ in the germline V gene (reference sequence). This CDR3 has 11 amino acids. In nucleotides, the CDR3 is TGTGCCAGCAGCACAGGGGGTGGCTACACCTTC. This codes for CASSTGGGYTF.

The CDR3 coding sequence is TGTGCCAGCAGCTCAGCGGGAGGGCCTGGGACGTACGAGCAGTACTTC. This translates into CASSSAGGPGTYEQYF. The chain carries TRBV13 and TRBJ2-7; 10 bases map to TRBD2. The CDR3 loop spans 16 amino acids. Germline CDR1 PRHDT, CDR2 FYEKMQ (reference sequence). V lost 4 bases and J lost 4; bases outside the gene matches: 10. Variable domain in full (rest from reference TRBV13 and TRBJ2-7): AAGVIQSPRHLIKEKRETATLKCYPIPRHDTVYWYQQGPGQDPQFLISFYEKMQSDKGSIPDRFSAQQFSDYHSELNMSSLELGDSALYFCASSSAGGPGTYEQYFGPGTRLTVT.

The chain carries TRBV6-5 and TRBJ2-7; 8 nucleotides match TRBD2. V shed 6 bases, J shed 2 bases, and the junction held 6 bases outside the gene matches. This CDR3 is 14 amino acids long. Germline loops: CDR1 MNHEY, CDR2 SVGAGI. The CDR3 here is CASRTGGPPYEQYF. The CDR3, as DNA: TGTGCCAGCAGAACGGGGGGGCCCCCCTACGAGCAGTACTTC.

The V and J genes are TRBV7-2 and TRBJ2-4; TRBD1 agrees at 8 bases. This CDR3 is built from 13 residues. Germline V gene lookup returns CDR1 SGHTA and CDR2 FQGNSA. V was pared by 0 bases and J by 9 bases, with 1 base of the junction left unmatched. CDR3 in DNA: TGTGCCAGCAGCTTAGCGGACAGGGTCATTCAGTACTTC. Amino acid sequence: CASSLADRVIQYF.

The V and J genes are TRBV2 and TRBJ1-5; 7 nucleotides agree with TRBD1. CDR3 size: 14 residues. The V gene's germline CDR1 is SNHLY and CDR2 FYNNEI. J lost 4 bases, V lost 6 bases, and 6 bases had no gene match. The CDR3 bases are TGTGCCAGCAGGGGGGACAGCTCGAATCAGCCCCAGCATTTT. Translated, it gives CASRGDSSNQPQHF. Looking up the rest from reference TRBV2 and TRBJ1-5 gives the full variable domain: EPEVTQTPSHQVTQMGQEVILRCVPISNHLYFYWYRQILGQKVEFLVSFYNNEISEKSEIFDDQFSVERPDGSNFTLKIRSTKLEDSAMYFCASRGDSSNQPQHFGDGTRLSIL.

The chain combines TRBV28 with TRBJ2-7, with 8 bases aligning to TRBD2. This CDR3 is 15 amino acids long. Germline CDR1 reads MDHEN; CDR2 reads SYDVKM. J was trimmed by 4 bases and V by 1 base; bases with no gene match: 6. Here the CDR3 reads CASSLLRTSSYEQYF. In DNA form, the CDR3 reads TGTGCCAGCAGTTTATTAAGGACTAGCAGTTACGAGCAGTACTTC.

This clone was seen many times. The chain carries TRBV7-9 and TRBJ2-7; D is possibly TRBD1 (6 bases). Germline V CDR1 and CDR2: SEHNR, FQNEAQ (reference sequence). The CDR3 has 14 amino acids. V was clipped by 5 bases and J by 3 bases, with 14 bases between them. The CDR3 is CASSGGHPIYEQYF. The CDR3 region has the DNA TGTGCCAGCAGCGGGGGACACCCGATCTACGAGCAGTACTTC.

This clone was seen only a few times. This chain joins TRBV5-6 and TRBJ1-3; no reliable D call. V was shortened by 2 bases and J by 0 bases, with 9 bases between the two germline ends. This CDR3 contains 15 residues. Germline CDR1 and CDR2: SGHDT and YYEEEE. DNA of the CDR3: TGTGCCAGCAGCTTTGACGTATTCTCTGGAAACACCATATATTTT. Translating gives CASSFDVFSGNTIYF.

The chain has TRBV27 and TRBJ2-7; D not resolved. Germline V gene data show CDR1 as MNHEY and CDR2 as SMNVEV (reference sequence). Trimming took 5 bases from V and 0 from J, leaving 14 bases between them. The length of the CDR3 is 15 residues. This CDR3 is CASSPILKSSYEQYF. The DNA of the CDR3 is TGTGCCAGCAGTCCGATACTCAAGAGCTCCTACGAGCAGTACTTC.

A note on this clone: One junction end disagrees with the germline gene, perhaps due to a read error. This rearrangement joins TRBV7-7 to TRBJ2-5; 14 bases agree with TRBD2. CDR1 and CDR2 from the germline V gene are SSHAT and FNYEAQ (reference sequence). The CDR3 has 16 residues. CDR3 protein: CASSDGTSGSVETQYF. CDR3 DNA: TGTGCTAGCAGCGACGGGACTAGCGGGAGTGTGGAGACCCAGTACTTC. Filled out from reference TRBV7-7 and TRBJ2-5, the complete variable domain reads GAGVSQSPRYKVTKRGQDVTLRCDPISSHATLYWYQQALGQGPEFLTYFNYEAQPDKSGLPSDRFSAERPEGSISTLTIQRTEQRDSAMYRCASSDGTSGSVETQYFGPGTRLLVL.

This CDR3 is CASTPVDRFYEQYF. The CDR3 bases are TGTGCCAGCACCCCCGTGGACAGATTCTACGAGCAGTACTTC. V and J are TRBV5-5 and TRBJ2-7; possibly TRBD1 for D (6 bases). Germline V gene data show CDR1 as SGHKS and CDR2 as YYEKEE (reference sequence). Trimming cost V 6 bases and J 3 bases, with 16 bases left between them. This CDR3 region has 14 residues. The complete variable domain, with remaining parts taken from reference TRBV5-5 and TRBJ2-7, reads DAGVTQSPTHLIKTRGQQVTLRCSPISGHKSVSWYQQVLGQGPQFIFQYYEKEERGRGNFPDRFSARQFPNYSSELNVNALLLGDSALYLCASTPVDRFYEQYFGPGTRLTVT.

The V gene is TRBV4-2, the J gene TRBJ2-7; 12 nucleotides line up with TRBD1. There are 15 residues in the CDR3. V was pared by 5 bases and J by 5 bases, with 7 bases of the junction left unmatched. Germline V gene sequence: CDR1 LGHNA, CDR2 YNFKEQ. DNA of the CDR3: TGTGCCAGCAGCTTTACCGGGACAGGGGGCCACGAGCAGTACTTC. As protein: CASSFTGTGGHEQYF.

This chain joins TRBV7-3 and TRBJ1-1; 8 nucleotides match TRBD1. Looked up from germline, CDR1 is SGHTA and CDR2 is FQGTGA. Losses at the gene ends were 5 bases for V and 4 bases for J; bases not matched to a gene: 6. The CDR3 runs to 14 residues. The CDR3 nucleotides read TGTGCCAGCAGCCTCCAGGGGGCGGGCACTGAAGCTTTCTTT. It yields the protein CASSLQGAGTEAFF.

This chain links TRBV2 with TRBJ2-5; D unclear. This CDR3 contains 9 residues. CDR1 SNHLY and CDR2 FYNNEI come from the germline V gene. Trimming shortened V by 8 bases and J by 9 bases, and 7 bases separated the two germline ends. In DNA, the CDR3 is TGTGCCAGCGGCCCGGCCCAGTACTTC. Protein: CASGPAQYF.

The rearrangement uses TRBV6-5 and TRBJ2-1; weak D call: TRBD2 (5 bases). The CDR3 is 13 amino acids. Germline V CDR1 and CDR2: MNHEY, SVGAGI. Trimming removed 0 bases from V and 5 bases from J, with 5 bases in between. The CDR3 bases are TGTGCCAGCAGTTACTCGAGGGACAATGAGCAGTTCTTC. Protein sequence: CASSYSRDNEQFF.

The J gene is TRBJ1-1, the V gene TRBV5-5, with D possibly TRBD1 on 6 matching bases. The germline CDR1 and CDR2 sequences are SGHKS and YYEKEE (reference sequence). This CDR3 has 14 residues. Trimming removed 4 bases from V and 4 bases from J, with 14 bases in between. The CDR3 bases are TGTGCCAGCAGCACACAGGGAGGAGCCACTGAAGCTTTCTTT. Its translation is CASSTQGGATEAFF.

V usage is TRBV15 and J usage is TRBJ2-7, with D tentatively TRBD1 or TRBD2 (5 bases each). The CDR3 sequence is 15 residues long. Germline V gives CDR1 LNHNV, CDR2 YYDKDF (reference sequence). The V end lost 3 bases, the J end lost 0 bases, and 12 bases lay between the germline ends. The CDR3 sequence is CATSSEGPSSYEQYF. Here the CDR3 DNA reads TGTGCCACCAGCAGTGAGGGGCCCAGCTCCTACGAGCAGTACTTC.

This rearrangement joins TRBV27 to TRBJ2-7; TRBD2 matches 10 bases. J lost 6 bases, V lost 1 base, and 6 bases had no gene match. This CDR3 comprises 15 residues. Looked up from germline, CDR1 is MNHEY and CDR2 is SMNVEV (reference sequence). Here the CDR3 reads CASSLFLAGAGEQYF. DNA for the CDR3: TGTGCCAGCAGTTTATTCCTAGCGGGAGCGGGCGAGCAGTACTTC.

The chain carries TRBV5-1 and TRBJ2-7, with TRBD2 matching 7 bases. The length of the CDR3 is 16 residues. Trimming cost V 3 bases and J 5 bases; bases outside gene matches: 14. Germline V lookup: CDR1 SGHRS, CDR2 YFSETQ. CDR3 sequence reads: CASSYFVGRTRDEQYF. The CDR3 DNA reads TGCGCCAGCAGCTACTTCGTCGGGAGGACTAGGGACGAGCAGTACTTC.